One sample yielded the 11 T cell receptor beta chains listed below, sequenced in a study of blood T cells in healthy people across ages. Sample-barcoded 5' priming and a J-beta primer mix drove a second PCR of about 6 to 12 cycles. Using its own MiXCR run on the 5' RACE reads, TCRdb lists one record per CDR3 protein. The table shows around 750,000 distinct CDR3 sequences, with about 55% occurring only once. The source material was blood. The receptors were sampled from an elderly man in good health.

The V call is TRBV2, the J call TRBJ1-2; 9 positions match TRBD1. Germline values: CDR1 SNHLY, CDR2 FYNNEI. The CDR3 consists of 12 residues. Germline trimming cut 7 bases from V and 4 bases from J; bases unmatched to any gene: 1. CDR3 protein: CASTQGAYGYTF. CDR3 DNA: TGTGCCAGCACACAGGGGGCCTATGGCTACACCTTC.

CDR3 sequence: CASSKPEAEKQFF. Written as DNA, the CDR3 is TGTGCCAGTAGCAAACCTGAAGCGGAGAAACAGTTCTTC. This chain links TRBV19 with TRBJ2-1, with D possibly being TRBD2 (5 bases). The V gene's germline CDR1 is LNHDA and CDR2 SQIVND (reference sequence). Trimming cost V 6 bases and J 13 bases, with 19 bases left between them. The CDR3 consists of 13 residues.

A few counts support this clonotype. The V and J genes are TRBV18 and TRBJ1-5; TRBD1 is a possible D gene (6 bases). Trimming removed 6 bases from V and 3 bases from J, with 12 bases in between. Looked up from germline, CDR1 is KGHSH and CDR2 is LQKENI. CDR3 size: 14 residues. The CDR3, as DNA: TGTGCCAGCTCCCAAGGACAGTCCAATCAGCCCCAGCATTTT. As protein: CASSQGQSNQPQHF.

The genes are TRBV27 and TRBJ2-7; either TRBD1 or TRBD2 may fit D (5 bases each). Per germline, CDR1 MNHEY and CDR2 SMNVEV (reference sequence). The CDR3 is made up of 15 amino acids. The ends were cut back, 6 bases at V and 1 base at J, with 16 bases in the middle. The CDR3 spells CASRSLGATSYEQYF. The CDR3 nucleotides are TGTGCCAGCAGAAGCCTCGGGGCTACTTCCTACGAGCAGTACTTC.

This chain joins TRBV2 and TRBJ2-3, with 11 bases matching TRBD2. The ends lost 1 base at V and 14 bases at J; junction bases unmatched: 14. Germline-derived CDR1 and CDR2 are SNHLY and FYNNEI. This CDR3 region has 16 residues. The CDR3, as DNA: TGTGCCAGCAGTGAAGGACTAGCGGGATGGAGCAGAGACGCGTATTTT. Amino acid sequence: CASSEGLAGWSRDAYF.

This chain joins TRBV9 and TRBJ2-5; 8 bases agree with TRBD2. The CDR3 extends over 16 amino acids. Germline V gene sequence: CDR1 SGDLS, CDR2 YYNGEE. J was trimmed by 2 bases and V by 4 bases; bases with no gene match: 10. The CDR3 loop reads CASSLRGGEKQETQYF. As DNA, the CDR3 is TGTGCCAGCAGCCTACGGGGGGGCGAAAAACAAGAGACCCAGTACTTC.

CDR3 region: CASSPPESYEQYF. In DNA, the CDR3 is TGTGCCAGCAGTCCTCCCGAGTCCTACGAGCAGTACTTC. The rearrangement uses TRBV6-6 and TRBJ2-7; no definite D call. The CDR3 contains 13 residues. V was shortened by 5 bases and J by 1 base, with 9 bases between the two germline ends. Per germline, CDR1 MNHNY and CDR2 SVGAGI (reference sequence).

This chain uses TRBV19 with TRBJ2-1, with TRBD1 matching over 7 bases. This CDR3 has 16 residues. Losses at the gene ends were 5 bases for V and 0 bases for J; bases not matched to a gene: 7. Per the germline V gene, CDR1 is LNHDA and CDR2 is SQIVND (reference sequence). The CDR3 loop is CASSPFTGDSYNEQFF. For the CDR3, the DNA is TGTGCCAGTAGTCCTTTTACAGGGGACTCCTACAATGAGCAGTTCTTC.

The CDR3 spells CSVSGTSSYEQYF. The CDR3 DNA follows: TGCAGCGTTTCCGGGACAAGCTCCTACGAGCAGTACTTC. This sequence joins TRBV29-1 and TRBJ2-7; tentatively, D is TRBD1 (6 bases). V gave up 5 bases and J gave up 0 bases, with 11 bases separating them. This CDR3 spans 13 amino acids. CDR1 SQVTM and CDR2 ANQGSEA come from the germline V gene.

This clonotype was found once. The chain has TRBV2 and TRBJ2-5, with 8 bases matching TRBD2. Germline V gene sequence: CDR1 SNHLY, CDR2 FYNNEI. This CDR3 is built from 14 residues. V was pared by 5 bases and J by 5 bases, with 7 bases of the junction left unmatched. The CDR3 coding sequence is TGTGCCAGCAGTAAGGGACTAGTGGAGGAGACCCAGTACTTC. This encodes CASSKGLVEETQYF. The complete variable domain, with remaining parts taken from reference TRBV2 and TRBJ2-5, reads EPEVTQTPSHQVTQMGQEVILRCVPISNHLYFYWYRQILGQKVEFLVSFYNNEISEKSEIFDDQFSVERPDGSNFTLKIRSTKLEDSAMYFCASSKGLVEETQYFGPGTRLLVL.

The V and J genes are TRBV10-3 and TRBJ2-3; D gene uncertain. V shed 2 bases and J shed 0 bases, with 12 bases lying between them. Germline V gives CDR1 ENHRY, CDR2 SYGVKD. The CDR3 is 16 residues long. CDR3 in DNA: TGTGCCATCAGTGAGCTCCAGTGGGGAAGCACAGATACGCAGTATTTT. Residues: CAISELQWGSTDTQYF.